The source of this T cell receptor beta chain is a study of blood T cell repertoires in COVID-19. This CDR3 spans 14 amino acids. V lost 6 bases and J lost 7, with 16 bases in between. Germline-derived CDR1 and CDR2 are SGHRS and YFSETQ. Per the study methods: Reference gene primer amplification in the assay estimated nucleated cell counts. Repertoires were generated with immunoSEQ multiplex PCR, while TCRdb's copy carries only in-frame clones and drops some. Clone size and the V and J calls come from that table; the DNA yielded D and trimming. The table lists some 190,000 clones, under 85% of them singletons, with 7.5% to 9% in the top ten. Those enrolled in Seattle joined during active infection and were followed longitudinally afterward.

The chain employs TRBV5-1 and TRBJ2-2, with a possible D match to TRBD2 (5 bases). The receptor was isolated from a woman of 80 years or more with COVID-19, enrolled during active disease. Sequencing used peripheral blood. The CDR3 nucleotides read TGCGCCAGCACCGGGGTCGTCGGGAACGGGGAGCTGTTTTTT. This sequence encodes CASTGVVGNGELFF. Supplemented by reference TRBV5-1 and TRBJ2-2, the full variable domain reads KAGVTQTPRYLIKTRGQQVTLSCSPISGHRSVSWYQQTPGQGLQFLFEYFSETQRNKGNFPGRFSGRQFSNSRSEMNVSTLELGDSALYLCASTGVVGNGELFFGEGSRLTVL.